One sample yielded the 14 T cell receptor beta chains listed below, sequenced in a study of beta chain features in type 1 diabetes. Expressed TCRB transcripts were sequenced after all isolated RNA was converted to cDNA. Some clones are missing from TCRdb's copy, which holds only in-frame ones; the method was immunoSEQ multiplex PCR. This repertoire shows hundreds of thousands of clones, around a sixth found once; its top ten account for roughly 0.098%. The sample comprised naive CD4+ T cells from blood. Receptors were obtained from a man in his late teens or twenties in good health.

The V call is TRBV9, the J call TRBJ1-1, with TRBD1 as a possible D gene (5 bases). The CDR3 is 11 residues long. V was trimmed by 7 bases and J by 4 bases, leaving 8 bases between them. Germline CDR1 SGDLS, CDR2 YYNGEE. This chain's CDR3 is CASRGGTEAFF. CDR3 nucleotide sequence: TGTGCCAGCCGGGGCGGCACTGAAGCTTTCTTT.

The chain couples TRBV7-2 to TRBJ2-7; 9 positions match TRBD1. Per the germline V gene, CDR1 is SGHTA and CDR2 is FQGNSA. The CDR3 is 15 residues long. Trimming took 6 bases from V and 2 from J; bases not matched to a gene: 8. DNA of the CDR3: TGTGCCAGCAGTAGGACAGGGGTTTCAGCCTACGAGCAGTACTTC. Translation: CASSRTGVSAYEQYF.

The rearrangement joins TRBV28 to TRBJ1-1, with 7 bases lining up with TRBD1. Germline V gene lookup returns CDR1 MDHEN and CDR2 SYDVKM. CDR3 size: 15 residues. V shed 6 bases and J 0 bases; nucleotides not matched to a gene: 7. CDR3: CASRPGGRMNTEAFF. The CDR3 DNA reads TGTGCCAGCAGGCCAGGGGGACGGATGAACACTGAAGCTTTCTTT.

This clone was seen a handful of times. This rearrangement joins TRBV18 to TRBJ1-2, with D possibly matching TRBD1 (5 bases). Germline CDR1 reads KGHSH; CDR2 reads LQKENI. The CDR3 has 14 residues. The V gene lost 6 bases and the J gene lost 8 bases, with 19 bases spanning the gap. CDR3 DNA sequence: TGTGCCAGCTCCCCGGACATTTTCACCGGGGGCTACACCTTC. The encoded protein is CASSPDIFTGGYTF.

This clone was found a few times. J is TRBJ2-7 and V is TRBV7-8, with D possibly being TRBD1 (6 bases). CDR1 is SGHVS and CDR2 is FQNEAQ in the germline V gene. The CDR3 extends over 15 amino acids. Trimming took off 4 bases at V and 1 base at J, with 14 bases between the two ends. CDR3 amino acids: CASSSRQVLSYEQYF. The DNA for the CDR3 is TGTGCCAGCAGCTCCAGACAGGTGCTTTCCTACGAGCAGTACTTC.

This clone was detected a few times. V gene TRBV4-2 combines with J gene TRBJ1-4, with D hard to call. The germline gives CDR1 LGHNA, CDR2 YNFKEQ. This CDR3 region has 13 residues. With 1 base removed from V and 5 bases from J, the gap between germline ends came to 5 bases. CDR3: CASSQVLNEKLFF. In nucleotides, the CDR3 is TGTGCCAGCAGCCAAGTGCTAAATGAAAAACTGTTTTTT.

The chain couples TRBV29-1 to TRBJ1-4, with a tentative D call TRBD1 (6 bases). Germline V gives CDR1 SQVTM, CDR2 ANQGSEA. With 6 bases removed from V and 5 bases from J, the gap between germline ends came to 28 bases. This CDR3 spans 18 amino acids. The CDR3 bases are TGCAGCGTCACCAGACCGATGTCCGTCGGGGGCTACAATGAAAAACTGTTTTTT. Translation: CSVTRPMSVGGYNEKLFF.

The chain recombines TRBV9 with TRBJ2-7; D may be TRBD2 (5 bases). The CDR3 loop spans 14 amino acids. V was clipped by 0 bases and J by 5 bases, with 12 bases between them. Germline loops: CDR1 SGDLS, CDR2 YYNGEE. The CDR3, as DNA: TGTGCCAGCAGCGTAGCCCCTAGAGGGCACGAGCAGTACTTC. Residues: CASSVAPRGHEQYF.

The V and J genes are TRBV9 and TRBJ2-7; D assignment may be TRBD1 or TRBD2 (5 bases each). CDR1 is SGDLS and CDR2 is YYNGEE in the germline V gene. With 0 bases removed from V and 2 bases from J, the gap between germline ends came to 12 bases. This CDR3 has 15 amino acids. CDR3 sequence: CASSVEGTATYEQYF. As DNA, the CDR3 is TGTGCCAGCAGCGTAGAAGGGACGGCTACCTACGAGCAGTACTTC.

Concerning this clone itself: This CDR3 is also generated by other DNA sequences in the sample. The chain has TRBV29-1 and TRBJ2-1; TRBD1 matches at 9 bases. The CDR3 runs 14 residues. CDR1 is SQVTM and CDR2 is ANQGSEA in the germline V gene. V lost 7 bases, J lost 3 bases, and 7 bases stayed unmatched. Here the CDR3 reads CSGGTGSLYNEQFF. CDR3 nucleotides: TGCAGCGGGGGGACAGGGTCCCTCTACAATGAGCAGTTCTTC.

About this clone itself: The sample contains more than one DNA sequence encoding this CDR3. The chain uses TRBV18 and TRBJ1-1; no clear D gene. Per germline, CDR1 KGHSH and CDR2 LQKENI. Trimming took 2 bases from V and 8 from J, leaving 9 bases between them. This CDR3 is built from 12 residues. CDR3 nucleotide sequence: TGTGCCAGCTCACCAAGCCCAGCGGAAGCTTTCTTT. It yields the protein CASSPSPAEAFF.

V usage is TRBV7-2 and J usage is TRBJ2-1, with 7 bases that match TRBD2. The trim removed 6 bases at V and 5 bases at J, leaving 7 bases unmatched. Germline V gene sequence: CDR1 SGHTA, CDR2 FQGNSA. CDR3 length: 14 residues. CDR3 coding DNA: TGTGCCAGCAGGCAGAACAGCGGGAACAATGAGCAGTTCTTC. Translated: CASRQNSGNNEQFF.

J is TRBJ1-6 and V is TRBV2, with a possible D match to TRBD1 (5 bases). Germline V gene data show CDR1 as SNHLY and CDR2 as FYNNEI. V lost 7 bases, J lost 8 bases, and 15 bases lay in between. The CDR3 consists of 14 residues. The CDR3 region is CASISQGTDSPLHF. CDR3 bases: TGTGCCAGCATCAGCCAGGGCACCGATTCACCCCTCCACTTT. The whole variable domain, filled in from reference TRBV2 and TRBJ1-6, reads EPEVTQTPSHQVTQMGQEVILRCVPISNHLYFYWYRQILGQKVEFLVSFYNNEISEKSEIFDDQFSVERPDGSNFTLKIRSTKLEDSAMYFCASISQGTDSPLHFGNGTRLTVT.

This clone has a handful of counts. CDR3 residues: CSAPTGSNTGELFF. The CDR3 DNA is TGCAGCGCCCCGACCGGATCGAACACCGGGGAGCTGTTTTTT. This chain joins TRBV29-1 and TRBJ2-2; D gene uncertain. Germline-derived CDR1 and CDR2 are SQVTM and ANQGSEA. The germline V and J ends were trimmed by 7 bases and 0 bases, with 12 bases remaining between them. This CDR3 contains 14 residues.